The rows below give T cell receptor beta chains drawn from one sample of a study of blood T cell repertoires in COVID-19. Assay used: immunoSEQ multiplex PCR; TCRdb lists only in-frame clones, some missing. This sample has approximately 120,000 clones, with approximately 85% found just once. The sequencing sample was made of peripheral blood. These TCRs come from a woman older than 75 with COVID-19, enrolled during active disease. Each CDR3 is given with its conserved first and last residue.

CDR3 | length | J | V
CASKSGDTGGEQYF | 14 | TRBJ2-7 | TRBV27
CASSFDRSPGELFF | 14 | TRBJ2-2 | TRBV7-2
CASSPPTGMRGYTF | 14 | TRBJ1-2 | TRBV18
CASSPGTVNTEAFF | 14 | TRBJ1-1 | TRBV19
CASSLEAPGANVLTF | 15 | TRBJ2-6 | TRBV5-1
CASSSTNNSPLHF | 13 | TRBJ1-6 | TRBV18
CASSENSGLHTDTQYF | 16 | TRBJ2-3 | TRBV6-1
CASSGPSVEETQYF | 14 | TRBJ2-5 | TRBV5-1
CASSSRGVGDEQYF | 14 | TRBJ2-7 | TRBV6-5
CASSQFGASGTHVDTQYF | 18 | TRBJ2-3 | TRBV3-1/TRBV3-2
CAIRGGWGLAGEETQYF | 17 | TRBJ2-5 | TRBV10-3
CAIRGPGADTQYF | 13 | TRBJ2-3 | TRBV6-5
CASELNTEAFF | 11 | TRBJ1-1 | TRBV28
CASSGLAGGGTQYF | 14 | TRBJ2-3 | TRBV28
CASSLPLAGGVEQFF | 15 | TRBJ2-1 | TRBV28
CASSFMGATNEKLFF | 15 | TRBJ1-4 | TRBV7-9
CASSQDRNEQFF | 12 | TRBJ2-1 | TRBV4-1
CATSRPGTGVGSPLHF | 16 | TRBJ1-6 | TRBV15
CASRGLLPTRGLYEQYF | 17 | TRBJ2-7 | TRBV9
CATSDIREESQYF | 13 | TRBJ2-5 | TRBV24-1
CASSQGAAGVYTEAFF | 16 | TRBJ1-1 | TRBV4-3
CASSIVPRTTHNEQFF | 16 | TRBJ2-1 | TRBV19
CASSRDFRELFF | 12 | TRBJ2-2 | TRBV12-3/TRBV12-4
CASNSVDTEAFF | 12 | TRBJ1-1 | TRBV28
CASSSRLGQPQHF | 13 | TRBJ1-5 | TRBV5-1
CASSPRSVSGNQPQHF | 16 | TRBJ1-5 | TRBV7-2
CASSEISGGGARGYTF | 16 | TRBJ1-2 | TRBV2
CASSPSRPWEQYF | 13 | TRBJ2-7 | TRBV18
CATLDTFNTEAFF | 13 | TRBJ1-1 | TRBV27
CASSFPTSANEQFF | 14 | TRBJ2-1 | TRBV28
CASMSGTPRGTGELFF | 16 | TRBJ2-2 | TRBV27
CASSSRIAGFAGATNEKLFF | 20 | TRBJ1-4 | TRBV18
CASMTGDTQYF | 11 | TRBJ2-3 | TRBV6-5
CASSAGQGLNEQFF | 14 | TRBJ2-1 | TRBV9
CASSEGGADQPQHF | 14 | TRBJ1-5 | TRBV28
CASSPRTTAVETQYF | 15 | TRBJ2-5 | TRBV27
CASSQSGTSGVRADTQYF | 18 | TRBJ2-3 | TRBV5-1
CASSVEIAGFSGNTIYF | 17 | TRBJ1-3 | TRBV9
CASSLGSSGSSYEQYF | 16 | TRBJ2-7 | TRBV5-1
CSVAGTGAGGTQYF | 14 | TRBJ2-5 | TRBV29-1